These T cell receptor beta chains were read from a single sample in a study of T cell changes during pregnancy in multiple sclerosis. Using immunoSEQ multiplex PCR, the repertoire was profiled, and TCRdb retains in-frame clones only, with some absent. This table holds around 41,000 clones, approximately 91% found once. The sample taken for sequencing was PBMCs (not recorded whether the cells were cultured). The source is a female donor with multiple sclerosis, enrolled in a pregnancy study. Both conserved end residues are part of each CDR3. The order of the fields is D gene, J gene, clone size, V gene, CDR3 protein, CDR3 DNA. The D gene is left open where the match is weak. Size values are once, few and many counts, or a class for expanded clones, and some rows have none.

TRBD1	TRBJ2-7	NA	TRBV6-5	CASSYSVGQQAYEQYF	TGTGCCAGCAGTTACTCGGTGGGACAGCAAGCCTACGAGCAGTACTTC
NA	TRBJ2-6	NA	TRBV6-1	CASGEAESSGANVLTF	TGTGCCAGCGGGGAAGCCGAGAGCTCTGGGGCCAACGTCCTGACTTTC
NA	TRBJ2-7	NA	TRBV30	CAWNPGQFYEQYF	TGTGCCTGGAATCCCGGACAGTTCTACGAGCAGTACTTC
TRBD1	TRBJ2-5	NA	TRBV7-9	CASSSGTGFQETQYF	TGTGCCAGCAGCTCCGGGACAGGATTCCAAGAGACCCAGTACTTC
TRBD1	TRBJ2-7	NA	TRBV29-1	CSVDGTGSNEQYF	TGCAGCGTAGACGGGACAGGGTCGAACGAGCAGTACTTC
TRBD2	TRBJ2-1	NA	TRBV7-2	CASSVLAEAYNEQFF	TGTGCCAGCAGCGTACTAGCGGAGGCCTACAATGAGCAGTTCTTC
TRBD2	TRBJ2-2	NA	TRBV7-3	CASSKLAGANTGELFF	TGTGCCAGCAGCAAACTAGCGGGAGCGAACACCGGGGAGCTGTTTTTT
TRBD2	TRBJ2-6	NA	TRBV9	CASSPTPGGPGGANVLTF	TGTGCCAGCAGCCCCACTCCGGGAGGGCCTGGAGGGGCCAACGTCCTGACTTTC
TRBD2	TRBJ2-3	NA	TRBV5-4	CASSSEVAGTSRSQYF	TGTGCCAGCAGCTCCGAAGTAGCCGGGACTAGCAGGAGTCAGTATTTT
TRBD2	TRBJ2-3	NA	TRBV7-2	CASSLLGLAGAWTDTQYF	TGTGCCAGCAGCTTACTCGGACTAGCGGGAGCCTGGACAGATACGCAGTATTTT
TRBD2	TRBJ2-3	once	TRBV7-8	CASSQGLAEGTDTQYF	TGTGCCAGCAGCCAGGGACTAGCAGAAGGCACAGATACGCAGTATTTT
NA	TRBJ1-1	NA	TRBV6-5	CASSRENTEAFF	TGTGCCAGCAGTCGCGAGAACACTGAAGCTTTCTTT
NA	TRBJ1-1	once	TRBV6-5	CAIQSTHQKNTEAFF	TGTGCCATCCAGAGCACCCATCAGAAGAACACTGAAGCTTTCTTT
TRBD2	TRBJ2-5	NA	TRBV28	CASSPSLTSGQETQYF	TGTGCCAGCAGTCCCTCGTTGACTAGCGGCCAAGAGACCCAGTACTTC
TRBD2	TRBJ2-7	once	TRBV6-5	CASSYHQGEGQYF	TGTGCCAGCAGTTACCACCAAGGGGAGGGGCAGTACTTC
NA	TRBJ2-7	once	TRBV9	CASSVAGLRPSEQYF	TGTGCCAGCAGCGTAGCTGGCTTGAGGCCTAGCGAGCAGTACTTC
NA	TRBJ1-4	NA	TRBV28	CASSRRDPRGLFF	TGTGCCAGCAGTCGCCGCGACCCGCGGGGACTGTTTTTT
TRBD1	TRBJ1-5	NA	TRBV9	CASSVTGGDQPQHF	TGTGCCAGCAGCGTAACAGGGGGCGATCAGCCCCAGCATTTT
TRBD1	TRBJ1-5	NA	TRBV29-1	CSVDVGTGGQPQHF	TGCAGCGTTGATGTCGGGACAGGGGGGCAGCCCCAGCATTTT
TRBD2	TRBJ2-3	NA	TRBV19	CASSIGAGGSADTQYF	TGTGCCAGTAGTATAGGAGCGGGAGGCAGTGCCGATACGCAGTATTTT
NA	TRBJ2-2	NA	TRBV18	CASSPSQPTGELFF	TGTGCCAGCTCACCATCACAGCCCACCGGGGAGCTGTTTTTT
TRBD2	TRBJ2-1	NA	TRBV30	CAWSLHRDYPIF	TGTGCCTGGAGTCTCCACCGGGACTATCCAATCTTC
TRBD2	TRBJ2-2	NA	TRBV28	CASKTLAAQKAWELFF	TGTGCCAGCAAAACCCTAGCGGCCCAAAAAGCGTGGGAGCTGTTTTTT
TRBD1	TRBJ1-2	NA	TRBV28	CASRPGGASSARF	TGTGCCAGCAGACCAGGGGGCGCTTCATCGGCTCGATTC
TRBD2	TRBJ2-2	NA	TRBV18	CASSALAGGSHTGELFF	TGTGCCAGCTCTGCCCTAGCGGGAGGTTCGCACACCGGGGAGCTGTTTTTT
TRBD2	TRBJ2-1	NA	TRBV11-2	CASSYGTSDNNEQFF	TGTGCCAGCAGCTACGGGACTAGCGATAACAATGAGCAGTTCTTC
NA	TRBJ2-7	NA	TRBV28	CASNSGDSGGEQYF	TGTGCCAGCAACTCTGGGGATAGCGGCGGGGAGCAGTACTTC
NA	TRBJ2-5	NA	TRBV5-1	CASSRQIQETQYF	TGCGCCAGCAGCCGGCAGATCCAAGAGACCCAGTACTTC
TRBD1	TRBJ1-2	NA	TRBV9	CASSAPRGTGVYGYTF	TGTGCCAGCAGCGCTCCCCGGGGGACAGGGGTCTATGGCTACACCTTC
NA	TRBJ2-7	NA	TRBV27	CASSRNGASYEQYF	TGTGCCAGCAGTCGTAATGGGGCATCTTACGAGCAGTACTTC
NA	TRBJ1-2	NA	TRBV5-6	CASSRDPNYGYTF	TGTGCCAGCAGCCGGGACCCTAACTATGGCTACACCTTC
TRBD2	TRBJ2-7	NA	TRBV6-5	CASSYSLGTTSYEQYF	TGTGCCAGCAGTTACTCCCTGGGGACTACCTCCTACGAGCAGTACTTC
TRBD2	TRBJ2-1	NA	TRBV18	CASSPGASGGGEQFF	TGTGCCAGCTCACCCGGGGCTAGCGGCGGTGGGGAGCAGTTCTTC
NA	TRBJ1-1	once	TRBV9	CASSRLRGTEAFF	TGTGCCAGCAGCCGACTACGTGGCACTGAAGCTTTCTTT
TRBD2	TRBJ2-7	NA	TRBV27	CASSRTSGSYYEQYF	TGTGCCAGCAGTCGGACTAGCGGGAGTTACTACGAGCAGTACTTC
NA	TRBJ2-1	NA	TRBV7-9	CASSWGAGMGLNEQFF	TGTGCCAGCAGCTGGGGGGCAGGAATGGGGCTCAATGAGCAGTTCTTC
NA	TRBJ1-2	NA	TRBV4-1	CASSQSGRYGYTF	TGCGCCAGCAGCCAATCGGGGAGATATGGCTACACCTTC
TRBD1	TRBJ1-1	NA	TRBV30	CAWSVQGQDTEAFF	TGTGCCTGGAGTGTACAGGGACAGGACACTGAAGCTTTCTTT
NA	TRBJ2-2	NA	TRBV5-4	CASSPTRANTGELFF	TGTGCCAGCAGCCCAACTAGGGCGAACACCGGGGAGCTGTTTTTT
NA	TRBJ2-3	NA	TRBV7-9	CASSFVRTDTQYF	TGTGCCAGCAGCTTCGTAAGGACAGATACGCAGTATTTT
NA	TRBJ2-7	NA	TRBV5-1	CASSWGDSYEQYF	TGCGCCAGCAGCTGGGGGGACTCCTACGAGCAGTACTTC
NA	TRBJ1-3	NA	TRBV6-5	CASTRGQGSNTIYF	TGTGCCAGCACCCGAGGGCAGGGGAGTAACACCATATATTTT
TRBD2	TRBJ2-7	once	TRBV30	CAWSGGSEQYF	TGTGCCTGGAGCGGGGGGTCCGAGCAGTACTTC
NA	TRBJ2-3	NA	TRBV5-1	CASSRYGAGGTDTQYF	TGTGCCAGCAGCCGGTACGGAGCTGGCGGGACAGATACGCAGTATTTT
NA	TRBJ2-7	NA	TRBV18	CASSPGGLDEQYF	TGTGCCAGCTCACCCGGGGGGCTGGACGAGCAGTACTTC
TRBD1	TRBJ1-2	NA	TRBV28	CASRKQGNYGYTF	TGTGCCAGCAGAAAACAGGGGAACTATGGCTACACCTTC
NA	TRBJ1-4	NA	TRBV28	CASSFRTRGANEKLFF	TGTGCCAGCAGTTTCCGGACCCGAGGGGCTAATGAAAAACTGTTTTTT
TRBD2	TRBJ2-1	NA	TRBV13	CASSFRTSGNEQFF	TGTGCCAGCAGCTTTCGGACTAGCGGGAATGAGCAGTTCTTC